This entry describes one TCR beta chain. Method: immunoSEQ multiplex PCR; TCRdb's copy keeps in-frame clones and lacks some. The sample has tens of thousands of clones; 85% to 95% are singletons. This sample stems from a study of T cell changes during pregnancy in multiple sclerosis. The CDR3 spans 16 residues. J was trimmed by 4 bases and V by 4 bases; bases with no gene match: 10. The germline V gene has CDR1 KGHSH and CDR2 LQKENI. This chain joins TRBV18 and TRBJ1-2, with TRBD1 matching 9 bases. Sequencing was performed on CD4+ T cells from peripheral blood mononuclear cells, taken in the second trimester of pregnancy. This receptor was identified in a female donor with multiple sclerosis, enrolled in a pregnancy study. The CDR3 DNA reads TGTGCCAGCTCACTCTACGGGACAGGGATCCCCTATGGCTACACCTTC. Protein product: CASSLYGTGIPYGYTF.